This TCR beta chain came from a study of blood T cells in healthy people across ages. Notes on the study in general: Naive T cell percentage showed a strong correlation with the diversity of TCR beta.

The sample holds a few counts of this clonotype. No antigen is known for it. A J-beta primer mix and a sample-barcoded 5' primer were used in a second PCR of roughly 6 to 12 cycles. TCRdb recomputed calls from the 5' RACE reads with MiXCR, one row per CDR3 protein. The table records fewer than 800,000 distinct CDR3 sequences, 25% of them present only once. V lost 5 bases and J 5 bases, leaving 13 bases between the germline ends. The CDR3 has 14 residues. Germline loops: CDR1 SGHAT, CDR2 FQNNGV. These data are also associated with another study on T cells of mothers and their children.

This TCR derives from a boy under 18 in good health. The V call is TRBV11-2, the J call TRBJ2-1; D possibly corresponds to TRBD1 (6 bases). The sequenced sample was blood. CDR3 coding DNA: TGTGCCAGCAGCGGGGGCCCGAGAAACAATGAGCAGTTCTTC. Protein sequence: CASSGGPRNNEQFF.